These 26 T cell receptor beta chains were all obtained from the same sample, sequenced in a study of OX40 agonist ivuxolimab in advanced cancers. The repertoire was sequenced with immunoSEQ multiplex PCR; TCRdb's copy has only in-frame clones and lacks some. The table includes about 14,000 clones, just under 80% detected once. This specimen consisted of CD4+ or CD8+ T cells sorted from blood, obtained in a trial of the OX40 agonist ivuxolimab. The receptors were sampled from an adult with an advanced solid tumor such as melanoma, head and neck, liver or kidney cancer.

This sequence joins TRBV29-1 and TRBJ2-1; 7 nucleotides match TRBD2. Trimming at V came to 3 bases and at J to 6 bases, leaving 8 bases not matched to a gene. Germline CDR1 and CDR2: SQVTM and ANQGSEA. This CDR3 contains 14 residues. The CDR3: CSVDSRGSINEQFF. CDR3 nucleotide sequence: TGCAGCGTTGACTCGCGGGGGTCGATCAATGAGCAGTTCTTC.

The sample holds one count of this clone. The V call is TRBV5-8, the J call TRBJ2-1; D possibly corresponds to TRBD1 (5 bases). Between the trimmed V and J ends, which lost 2 bases and 9 bases, there was a span of 6 bases. The CDR3 spans 11 residues. CDR1 and CDR2 (germline): SGHTS, YDEGEE. The CDR3 DNA reads as TGTGCCAGCAGCTTAGGGGTTGAGCAGTTCTTC. Translating it yields CASSLGVEQFF.

The V call is TRBV7-9, the J call TRBJ1-3; D is perhaps TRBD1 (5 bases). This CDR3 contains 15 residues. V was cut by 8 bases and J by 3 bases, with 17 bases left in between. Germline V gene lookup returns CDR1 SEHNR and CDR2 FQNEAQ (reference sequence). CDR3 sequence: CASQGAGNSGNTIYF. CDR3 DNA sequence: TGTGCCAGCCAGGGTGCCGGGAACAGTGGAAACACCATATATTTT. The full variable domain, in which reference TRBV7-9 and TRBJ1-3 provide the parts outside the CDR3, is DTGVSQNPRHKITKRGQNVTFRCDPISEHNRLYWYRQTLGQGPEFLTYFQNEAQLEKSRLLSDRFSAERPKGSFSTLEIQRTEQGDSAMYLCASQGAGNSGNTIYFGEGSWLTVV.

This clone was found once. The rearrangement joins TRBV7-8 to TRBJ1-2; D not certain. The CDR3 runs to 13 residues. Deletions cut 4 bases from V and 4 bases from J, with 10 bases between. Germline CDR1 reads SGHVS; CDR2 reads FQNEAQ. CDR3 in DNA: TGTGCCAGCAGCTCCTCCGGTGGCTATGGCTACACCTTC. It codes for CASSSSGGYGYTF.

This clone was counted between two and nine times. This chain joins TRBV6-4 and TRBJ1-5; D gene uncertain. CDR3 length: 10 residues. V was trimmed by 10 bases and J by 6 bases, leaving 7 bases between them. Germline loops: CDR1 MRHNA, CDR2 SNTAGT. CDR3 residues: CAMSGQPQHF. Written as DNA, the CDR3 is TGTGCCATGTCTGGTCAGCCCCAGCATTTT.

The V and J genes are TRBV5-5 and TRBJ1-1; weak D call: TRBD1 (6 bases). CDR1 and CDR2 from the germline V gene are SGHKS and YYEKEE (reference sequence). The CDR3 totals 14 residues. V lost 1 base, J lost 1 base, and 8 bases lay in between. The CDR3 DNA is TGTGCCAGCAGCTTGCCACAGGGGAACACTGAAGCTTTCTTT. Translation gives CASSLPQGNTEAFF. The whole variable domain, filled in from reference TRBV5-5 and TRBJ1-1, reads DAGVTQSPTHLIKTRGQQVTLRCSPISGHKSVSWYQQVLGQGPQFIFQYYEKEERGRGNFPDRFSARQFPNYSSELNVNALLLGDSALYLCASSLPQGNTEAFFGQGTRLTVV.

The CDR3 DNA reads as TGTGCCAGCAGGGGGATCGCACTAGCGGGAGGCACAGATACGCAGTATTTT. Protein product: CASRGIALAGGTDTQYF. This chain links TRBV2 with TRBJ2-3; the match to TRBD2 covers 11 bases. This CDR3 region has 17 residues. With V trimmed by 6 bases and J by 1 base, 9 bases remained unmatched. Germline V lookup: CDR1 SNHLY, CDR2 FYNNEI.

The chain recombines TRBV5-8 with TRBJ2-5, with TRBD1 identical over 7 bases. V trimming: 1 base; J trimming: 2 bases; junction bases outside the gene matches: 8. CDR3 length: 16 amino acids. CDR1 and CDR2 from the germline V gene are SGHTS and YDEGEE. The CDR3 spells CASSLLTGVWQETQYF. The CDR3 DNA follows: TGTGCCAGCAGCTTGCTCACAGGGGTGTGGCAAGAGACCCAGTACTTC.

The CDR3 loop reads CASSVQGDSPLHF. The CDR3 DNA reads TGTGCCAGCAGTGTTCAGGGAGATTCACCCCTCCACTTT. The chain is built from TRBV6-1 and TRBJ1-6, with a possible D match to TRBD1 (5 bases). This CDR3 contains 13 residues. Trimming stripped 4 bases from V and 8 bases from J, with 9 bases between. The germline V gene has CDR1 MNHNS and CDR2 SASEGT.

Worth noting for this clone: The sample holds other DNA sequences that translate to the same CDR3. V is TRBV6-1 and J is TRBJ2-5, with 11 bases identical to TRBD2. From germline, CDR1 is MNHNS and CDR2 SASEGT. V shed 2 bases, J shed 1 base, and the junction held 3 bases outside the gene matches. The CDR3 has 16 residues. The CDR3 DNA follows: TGTGCCAGCAGTGAACTAGCGGGGGGCCCCCAAGAGACCCAGTACTTC. It specifies CASSELAGGPQETQYF.

This chain uses TRBV19 with TRBJ1-1; D possibly corresponds to TRBD1 (6 bases). Trimming removed 5 bases at V and 8 bases at J, with 15 bases between. The V gene's germline CDR1 is LNHDA and CDR2 SQIVND (reference sequence). CDR3 length equals 13 residues. Here the CDR3 DNA reads TGTGCCAGTAGTTCGGGACACAATACGGAAGCTTTCTTT. It translates to CASSSGHNTEAFF.

Here the CDR3 reads CASSLAQSQSDTQYF. CDR3 bases: TGTGCCAGCAGCTTAGCTCAGTCCCAGTCAGATACGCAGTATTTT. The chain is built from TRBV7-9 and TRBJ2-3, with D uncertain. The CDR3 sequence is 15 residues long. Trimming shortened V by 0 bases and J by 4 bases, and 11 bases separated the two germline ends. The germline V gene has CDR1 SEHNR and CDR2 FQNEAQ (reference sequence). The complete variable domain, with remaining parts taken from reference TRBV7-9 and TRBJ2-3, reads DTGVSQNPRHKITKRGQNVTFRCDPISEHNRLYWYRQTLGQGPEFLTYFQNEAQLEKSRLLSDRFSAERPKGSFSTLEIQRTEQGDSAMYLCASSLAQSQSDTQYFGPGTRLTVL.

This chain joins TRBV2 and TRBJ1-6; 12 bases are a match to TRBD1. The trim removed 5 bases at V and 6 bases at J, leaving 8 bases unmatched. The germline V gene has CDR1 SNHLY and CDR2 FYNNEI. The CDR3 length is 17 residues. Here the CDR3 reads CASSTARDRGLNSPLHF. CDR3 sequence (DNA): TGTGCCAGCAGTACCGCCCGGGACAGGGGGCTTAATTCACCCCTCCACTTT. The full variable domain, in which reference TRBV2 and TRBJ1-6 provide the parts outside the CDR3, is EPEVTQTPSHQVTQMGQEVILRCVPISNHLYFYWYRQILGQKVEFLVSFYNNEISEKSEIFDDQFSVERPDGSNFTLKIRSTKLEDSAMYFCASSTARDRGLNSPLHFGNGTRLTVT.

The V gene is TRBV13, the J gene TRBJ1-1, with D perhaps matching TRBD1 (6 bases). Germline assignment: CDR1 PRHDT and CDR2 FYEKMQ (reference sequence). Deletions cut 5 bases from V and 6 bases from J, with 16 bases between. The CDR3 covers 14 residues. The CDR3 bases are TGTGCCAGCAGCGCGGACAGCCGGAGGGCTGAAGCTTTCTTT. Its translation: CASSADSRRAEAFF.

This chain uses TRBV5-8 with TRBJ1-2; D unresolved. This CDR3 has 14 amino acids. Trimming pared 4 bases from V and 2 bases from J, leaving 12 bases between. Per the germline V gene, CDR1 is SGHTS and CDR2 is YDEGEE. CDR3 nucleotides: TGTGCCAGCAGCCTCGGGTCGCAAAACTATGGCTACACCTTC. Residues: CASSLGSQNYGYTF. Complete variable domain (other parts from reference TRBV5-8 and TRBJ1-2): EAGVTQSPTHLIKTRGQQATLRCSPISGHTSVYWYQQALGLGLQFLLWYDEGEERNRGNFPPRFSGRQFPNYSSELNVNALELEDSALYLCASSLGSQNYGYTFGSGTRLTVV.

This chain uses TRBV6-1 with TRBJ1-1; D uncertain. Germline V lookup: CDR1 MNHNS, CDR2 SASEGT. Trimming removed 3 bases from V and 0 bases from J, with 14 bases in between. CDR3 length equals 16 residues. The CDR3 protein is CASSEAAFTLNTEAFF. As DNA, the CDR3 is TGTGCCAGCAGTGAGGCGGCATTTACCTTGAACACTGAAGCTTTCTTT.

V is TRBV11-3 and J is TRBJ2-2; TRBD2 agrees at 7 bases. Germline-derived CDR1 and CDR2 are SGHNT and YENEEA. The CDR3 runs 15 residues. V shed 5 bases, J shed 5 bases, and the junction held 8 bases outside the gene matches. CDR3: CASSRRAGETGELFF. As DNA, the CDR3 is TGTGCCAGCAGCCGGCGGGCGGGAGAAACCGGGGAGCTGTTTTTT.

This clone was counted a few times. The CDR3 sequence: CASSLAGWQTQYF. DNA for the CDR3: TGTGCCAGCAGCTTGGCTGGCTGGCAGACCCAGTACTTC. V and J are TRBV5-6 and TRBJ2-5, with no clear D. The germline CDR1 and CDR2 sequences are SGHDT and YYEEEE. Trimming took off 0 bases at V and 6 bases at J, with 9 bases between the two ends. The CDR3 loop spans 13 amino acids.

This sequence joins TRBV6-1 and TRBJ2-3; D remains unclear. This CDR3 has 14 residues. Trimming shortened V by 4 bases and J by 4 bases, and 12 bases separated the two germline ends. Germline lookup yields CDR1 MNHNS and CDR2 SASEGT. CDR3 region: CASSVGLSSDTQYF. In DNA form, the CDR3 reads TGTGCCAGCAGTGTGGGCCTTAGCTCAGATACGCAGTATTTT.

V gene TRBV29-1 combines with J gene TRBJ2-1; 11 bases match TRBD2. The CDR3 contains 14 residues. V lost 5 bases, J lost 5 bases, and 5 bases stayed unmatched. Germline CDR1 and CDR2: SQVTM and ANQGSEA. CDR3 DNA: TGCAGCGTTATAGGGACTAGCGGTAACAATGAGCAGTTCTTC. It specifies CSVIGTSGNNEQFF.

The chain joins TRBV28 to TRBJ2-7, with 9 bases lining up with TRBD1. Trimming removed 6 bases from V and 3 bases from J; junction bases left unmatched: 9. The CDR3 contains 15 residues. Looked up from germline, CDR1 is MDHEN and CDR2 is SYDVKM. The CDR3 spells CASSTGTGMLYEQYF. CDR3 DNA: TGTGCCAGCAGCACCGGGACAGGGATGCTCTACGAGCAGTACTTC.

The chain links TRBV9 to TRBJ1-2; D uncertain. The V gene lost 0 bases and the J gene lost 0 bases, with 6 bases spanning the gap. The germline CDR1 and CDR2 sequences are SGDLS and YYNGEE. This CDR3 has 14 residues. CDR3 residues: CASSVATSNYGYTF. The DNA for the CDR3 is TGTGCCAGCAGCGTAGCTACATCTAACTATGGCTACACCTTC.

The chain couples TRBV6-5 to TRBJ2-1; D may be TRBD1 (5 bases). Germline CDR1 and CDR2: MNHEY and SVGAGI. The CDR3 sequence is 13 residues long. V lost 4 bases and J 2 bases, leaving 6 bases between the germline ends. The CDR3 region is CASSSQAYNEQFF. The CDR3 DNA follows: TGTGCCAGCAGTTCACAGGCCTACAATGAGCAGTTCTTC.

The chain employs TRBV14 and TRBJ2-1; maybe TRBD2 (6 bases). In germline, CDR1 is SGHDN, CDR2 FVKESK. The length of the CDR3 is 15 residues. V was cut by 3 bases and J by 13 bases, with 22 bases left in between. The CDR3 nucleotides are TGTGCCAGCAGCCACGGGTCGGGAGTATTAGGTGGACAGTTCTTC. Translated, it gives CASSHGSGVLGGQFF.

The V and J genes are TRBV30 and TRBJ1-2, with TRBD1 identical over 7 bases. Trimming at V came to 3 bases and at J to 6 bases, leaving 7 bases not matched to a gene. CDR3 length: 13 amino acids. Germline values: CDR1 GTSNPN, CDR2 SVGIG (reference sequence). CDR3 nucleotide sequence: TGTGCCTGGAGCCCGACAGGGTTCAATGGCTACACCTTC. It specifies CAWSPTGFNGYTF.

This clone was picked up a small number of times. The gene calls are TRBV7-8 and TRBJ2-5, with 7 bases that match TRBD2. The V gene end was trimmed by 0 bases and the J gene end by 5 bases; junction bases not matched to a gene: 3. The length of the CDR3 is 14 residues. Looked up from germline, CDR1 is SGHVS and CDR2 is FQNEAQ. As DNA, the CDR3 is TGTGCCAGCAGCTTAGCGGGAGGGATGGAGACCCAGTACTTC. This codes for CASSLAGGMETQYF.